This T cell receptor (beta chain) originates from a study of T cells in Graves' hyperthyroidism and ophthalmopathy. Stable Graves' hyperthyroidism denoted no ophthalmopathy progression over 18 months. Whole-study results and caveats: Progression to ophthalmopathy was predicted a median of approximately 6.4 months early.

There were TCR beta CDR3 regions amplified from RNA transcripts. TCR CDR3 regions were first amplified by RT-PCR with HTBI primers. One entry per CDR3 protein, called by TCRdb with MiXCR from the multiplex PCR reads. The data show about 690,000 distinct CDR3 sequences, with 15% to 20% seen just once and about 14% held by the top ten. Notes on this clonotype: The antigen remains undetermined.

This clonotype was sampled from a man over 45 with Graves' hyperthyroidism. The sequencing input was blood.

CDR3 nucleotides: TGTGCCAGTAGAACTAGCGGGAGAGGTTCCTACAATGAGCAGTTCTTC. It codes for CASRTSGRGSYNEQFF. The chain uses TRBV19 and TRBJ2-1; 11 bases agree with TRBD2. CDR3 size: 16 residues. Losses at the gene ends were 6 bases for V and 1 base for J; bases not matched to a gene: 5. Germline V lookup: CDR1 LNHDA, CDR2 SQIVND (reference sequence). The complete variable domain, with remaining parts taken from reference TRBV19 and TRBJ2-1, reads DGGITQSPKYLFRKEGQNVTLSCEQNLNHDAMYWYRQDPGQGLRLIYYSQIVNDFQKGDIAEGYSVSREKKESFPLTVTSAQKNPTAFYLCASRTSGRGSYNEQFFGPGTRLTVL.